These T cell receptor beta chains were read from a single sample in a study of lung T cells in sarcoidosis with Löfgren's syndrome. TCRdb redid the calling of the reads with MiXCR, one entry per CDR3 protein. The data hold roughly 63,000 distinct CDR3 sequences, with less than 25% observed a single time. Specimen: CD4+ T cells from PBMCs. Receptor source: a human donor with sarcoidosis (Löfgren's syndrome or another form), or a control subject (not recorded which). The CDR3 runs from the conserved cysteine through the conserved F or W. A D gene is named only where the DNA matches it firmly. Clone size is shown for a subset of rows, as once, few, many or a class of expanded clone.

clone_size,j_call,v_call,d_call,cdr3_aa,cdr3_nt
many,TRBJ2-1,TRBV4-2,.,CANSQELGEGYYEQFF,TGTGCCAACAGCCAAGAATTGGGAGAGGGCTACTATGAGCAGTTCTTC
.,TRBJ1-5,TRBV5-5,.,CASRPGHANQPQHF,TGTGCCAGCAGGCCGGGACACGCCAATCAGCCCCAGCATTTT
many,TRBJ2-1,TRBV18,.,CASSTQGGSAYNEQFF,TGTGCCAGCTCCACCCAAGGGGGGAGCGCCTACAATGAGCAGTTCTTC
many,TRBJ1-6,TRBV7-2,.,CASSLVASPLHF,TGTGCCAGCAGCTTAGTCGCTTCACCCCTCCACTTT
many,TRBJ1-4,TRBV27,.,CASSSGWKSEKLFF,TGTGCCAGCAGTTCTGGGTGGAAATCGGAAAAACTGTTTTTT
few,TRBJ1-4,TRBV10-3,.,CAISETGSKLFF,TGTGCCATCAGTGAGACGGGCAGTAAACTGTTTTTT
.,TRBJ2-7,TRBV2,.,CASRVKSYGQYF,TGTGCCAGCAGGGTTAAGTCCTACGGGCAGTACTTC
.,TRBJ2-4,TRBV7-9,.,CASSLRGLDIQYF,TGTGCCAGCAGCTTAAGGGGTCTAGACATTCAGTACTTC
few,TRBJ1-1,TRBV5-1,.,CASSRNSNTEAFF,TGCGCCAGCAGCCGAAACAGCAACACTGAAGCTTTCTTT
few,TRBJ2-7,TRBV18,.,CASSPGRDNYEQYF,TGTGCCAGCTCACCCGGCCGGGATAATTACGAGCAGTACTTC
many,TRBJ2-1,TRBV20-1,TRBD2,CSAMRGRTSGVQQFF,TGCAGTGCTATGAGAGGGCGGACTAGCGGGGTTCAGCAGTTCTTC
many,TRBJ1-3,TRBV12-3/TRBV12-4,.,CASSLNINSGNTIYF,TGTGCCAGCAGTTTAAACATTAACTCTGGAAACACCATATATTTT
many,TRBJ2-1,TRBV6-1,TRBD2,CASKPGLTNNEQFF,TGTGCCAGTAAGCCGGGACTAACGAACAATGAGCAGTTCTTC
many,TRBJ2-3,TRBV20-1,.,CSARDSRTGSLDTQYF,TGCAGTGCTAGAGACTCGAGGACGGGGAGTTTAGATACGCAGTATTTT
many,TRBJ1-2,TRBV28,TRBD1,CASFKQGASNYGYTF,TGTGCCAGCTTTAAACAGGGGGCCTCAAACTATGGCTACACCTTC
.,TRBJ1-2,TRBV3-1,TRBD1,CASSQLGTAGYTF,TGTGCCAGCAGCCAGCTTGGGACAGCTGGCTACACCTTC
.,TRBJ2-3,TRBV7-9,.,CASSPQLQGGTDTQYF,TGTGCCAGCAGCCCCCAGCTTCAAGGGGGCACAGATACGCAGTATTTT
.,TRBJ2-1,TRBV24-1,.,CATSDFSGGTYNEQFF,TGTGCCACCAGTGATTTTTCAGGGGGGACCTACAATGAGCAGTTCTTC
many,TRBJ2-5,TRBV7-9,.,CASSLQGQIQETQYF,TGTGCCAGCAGCTTACAGGGGCAGATCCAAGAGACCCAGTACTTC
many,TRBJ2-7,TRBV6-2/TRBV6-3,.,CASSTIGGGDGGLYEQYF,TGTGCCAGCAGCACTATTGGAGGGGGGGACGGCGGACTCTACGAGCAGTACTTC
few,TRBJ2-5,TRBV18,TRBD2,CASSPGLAGDQETQYF,TGTGCCAGCTCACCCGGGCTAGCGGGAGACCAAGAGACCCAGTACTTC
.,TRBJ1-5,TRBV20-1,.,CSARDPGKSNQPQHF,TGCAGTGCTAGAGATCCAGGGAAAAGCAATCAGCCCCAGCATTTT
.,TRBJ1-4,TRBV6-6,.,CASSYFRYEKLFF,TGTGCCAGCAGTTACTTCCGTTATGAAAAACTGTTTTTT
many,TRBJ1-5,TRBV12-3/TRBV12-4,.,CASSLEGPYSNQPQHF,TGTGCCAGCAGTTTAGAAGGACCGTATAGCAATCAGCCCCAGCATTTT
many,TRBJ1-2,TRBV6-1,.,CASSTGTPSFYGYTF,TGTGCCAGCAGCACCGGGACACCCTCTTTCTATGGCTACACCTTC
few,TRBJ1-1,TRBV18,.,CASLETRNTEAFF,TGTGCCAGCTTAGAGACACGTAACACTGAAGCTTTCTTT
many,TRBJ2-2,TRBV6-1,TRBD2,CASRPLGGSGELFF,TGTGCCAGCAGGCCACTGGGGGGGTCCGGGGAGCTGTTTTTT
many,TRBJ1-1,TRBV18,.,CASSPIAGRDTEAFF,TGTGCCAGCTCACCGATCGCAGGTCGAGACACTGAAGCTTTCTTT
.,TRBJ2-7,TRBV30,.,CAWSVLGYEQYF,TGTGCCTGGAGTGTACTCGGGTACGAGCAGTACTTC
many,TRBJ2-7,TRBV6-1,TRBD2,CASSSGLAPYEQYF,TGTGCCAGCAGTTCGGGACTAGCCCCCTACGAGCAGTACTTC
.,TRBJ2-5,TRBV19,.,CASSIRQETQYF,TGTGCCAGTAGTATTCGCCAAGAGACCCAGTACTTC
.,TRBJ2-6,TRBV2,.,CASRQGSGANVLTF,TGTGCCAGCAGGCAGGGATCTGGGGCCAACGTCCTGACTTTC
medium-sized,TRBJ2-1,TRBV6-1,.,CASQSRQRLASEQFF,TGTGCCAGCCAATCGAGGCAGCGCCTAGCGTCTGAGCAGTTCTTC
many,TRBJ1-2,TRBV28,.,CASSLDSNNYGYTF,TGTGCCAGCAGCCTAGACAGCAATAACTATGGCTACACCTTC
.,TRBJ2-1,TRBV3-1,.,CASSQDGREFYNEQFF,TGTGCCAGCAGCCAAGATGGGCGGGAATTCTACAATGAGCAGTTCTTC
many,TRBJ1-2,TRBV20-1,.,CSARTNYGYTF,TGCAGTGCTAGAACTAACTATGGCTACACCTTC
many,TRBJ1-1,TRBV20-1,TRBD1,CSARKQGMNTEAFF,TGCAGTGCTAGAAAACAGGGGATGAACACTGAAGCTTTCTTT
.,TRBJ2-7,TRBV20-1,.,CSAGRPTRDEQYF,TGCAGTGCTGGGCGCCCGACACGAGACGAGCAGTACTTC
.,TRBJ2-1,TRBV19,TRBD1,CASRTPGTGGNEQFF,TGTGCCAGTAGGACCCCCGGGACAGGGGGGAATGAGCAGTTCTTC